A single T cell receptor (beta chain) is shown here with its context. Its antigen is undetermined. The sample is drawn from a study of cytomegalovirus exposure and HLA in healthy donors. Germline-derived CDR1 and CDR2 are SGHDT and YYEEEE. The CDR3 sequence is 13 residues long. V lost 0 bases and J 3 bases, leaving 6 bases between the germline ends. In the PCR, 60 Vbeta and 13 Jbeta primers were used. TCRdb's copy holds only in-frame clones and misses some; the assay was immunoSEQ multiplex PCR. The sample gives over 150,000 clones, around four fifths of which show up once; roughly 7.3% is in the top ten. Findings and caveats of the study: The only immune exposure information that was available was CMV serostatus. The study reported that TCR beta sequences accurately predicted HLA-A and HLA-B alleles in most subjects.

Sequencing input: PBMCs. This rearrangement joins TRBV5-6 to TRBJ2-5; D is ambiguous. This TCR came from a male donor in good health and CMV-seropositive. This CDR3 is CASSLGHKETQYF. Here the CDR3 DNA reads TGTGCCAGCAGCTTGGGGCACAAAGAGACCCAGTACTTC.